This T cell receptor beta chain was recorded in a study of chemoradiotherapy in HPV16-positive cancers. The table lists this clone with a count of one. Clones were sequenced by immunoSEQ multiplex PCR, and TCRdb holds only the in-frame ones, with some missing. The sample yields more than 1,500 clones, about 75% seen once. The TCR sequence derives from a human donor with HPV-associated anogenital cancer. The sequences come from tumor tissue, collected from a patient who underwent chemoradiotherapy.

Written as DNA, the CDR3 is TGTGCCAGCAGTGTGACAGGGGAGACCCATGGCTACACCTTC. Translated: CASSVTGETHGYTF. The gene calls are TRBV28 and TRBJ1-2; 8 bases match TRBD1. Germline trimming cut 5 bases from V and 6 bases from J; bases unmatched to any gene: 8. The CDR3 runs to 14 residues. Germline CDR1 reads MDHEN; CDR2 reads SYDVKM.